This TCR beta chain was captured by sequencing in a study of blood T cell repertoires in COVID-19. Study information: Samples representing acute and convalescent COVID-19 were sourced from the United States, Italy and Spain. PBMCs, B-cell-depleted T cells, or T cells provided the cDNA or gDNA that made up the material.

As originally analysed: Amplification with reference gene primers provided the estimates of nucleated cell counts. Here immunoSEQ multiplex PCR was the method, and the copy in TCRdb shows in-frame clones only, minus some. V and J calls and clone size follow that table, whereas D and trimming were derived from the DNA. The sample has about 76,000 clones; 70% to 90% are singletons. V was pared by 4 bases and J by 0 bases, with 13 bases between. CDR1 and CDR2 (germline): MGHRA, YSYEKL. The length of the CDR3 is 16 residues. This chain joins TRBV4-1 and TRBJ2-1; a weak D match, TRBD1 (5 bases). This receptor was taken from a woman aged 60-75 years with acute or convalescent COVID-19. Sequenced material: peripheral blood. The CDR3 DNA sequence: TGCGCCAGCAGCCCCACCGACAGAACCTCCTACAATGAGCAGTTCTTC. The encoded protein is CASSPTDRTSYNEQFF.